This TCR beta chain was captured by sequencing in a study of memory B cells and T cells in multiple sclerosis. For this clone: Its antigen is not identified.

CDR1 is MNHNS and CDR2 is SASEGT in the germline V gene. V lost 10 bases to trimming and J lost 8 bases, with 11 bases between them. The CDR3 runs to 10 residues. The table came from immunoSEQ multiplex PCR; TCRdb's copy has only in-frame clones and leaves some out. The repertoire holds approximately 32,000 clones, with about 82% as singletons. Stimulus-free culture yielded autoproliferating CFSE-dim and non-proliferating CFSE-high T cells, each sequenced separately. Replicate wells were pooled after roughly 7 days of stimulus-free culture of approximately 50 million CFSE-labeled PBMCs. This receptor was obtained from a human donor with multiple sclerosis. The J gene is TRBJ1-2, the V gene TRBV6-1; D gene ambiguous. Material for sequencing was PBMCs from blood kept in culture. For the CDR3, the DNA is TGTGCCATCAAATCAAGGGGCTACACCTTC. This sequence encodes CAIKSRGYTF.